This T cell receptor beta chain was captured by sequencing in a study of blood T cells in healthy people across ages (dated by TCRdb to 2014 to 2015). Regarding the complete study: Template switching captured roughly one uniquely barcoded TCR beta cDNA molecule per two T cells in model experiments. Using the same blood draw, the study looked at two additional independent replicas of 1 million unique cDNA reads for two donors, one aged 18 to 30 and the other aged 80 or older. Age-related changes in TCR beta repertoire diversity were measured in the study by deep sequencing normalized with unique cDNA molecular identifiers. To avoid experimental bias, donors of different ages were randomly spread across the sequencing lanes. The donors were divided into four age groups: young (average about 16 years), middle-aged (about 41), aged (around 67) and long-lived (roughly 82).

Points the paper makes about the study in general: Donor CMV infection status was unknown, potentially confounding age-related changes in expanded clonotypes. Conclusive comparison of naive and antigen-experienced compartments was prevented by the profiling of bulk unsorted PBMCs. As age increased, observed TCR beta diversity per million T cells dropped in a roughly linear way, and a significant reduction was already evident by age about 36. Compared with the aged group, the long-lived group had more naive CD4+ T cells, fewer expanded clones and increased TCR diversity, suggesting age selection. The percentage of naive T cells measured by flow cytometry correlated strongly with observed TCR beta diversity. Total diversity estimates from one million sequenced T cells were considered lower bounds and underestimates.

Library generation was performed with 5' RACE. TCRdb records Illumina HiSeq 2500 as the sequencer. The second PCR ran for roughly 7 to 11 cycles and used a J-beta primer mix along with a sample-barcoded 5' primer. A unique molecular identifier was introduced onto each TCR beta cDNA molecule by a template-switch 5' adaptor carrying 12 random nucleotides. Each sample yielded at least 3 million CDR3-containing paired-end reads. All of the RNA was converted into first-strand cDNA using the Mint cDNA synthesis kit, with a TRBC-specific oligonucleotide serving as the primer. All cDNA was treated with uracil-DNA glycosylase and then went through a first 18-cycle PCR with the universal primers M1SS and BC2_uni_R. In the paper's pipeline: Normalization of each sample was performed by random selection of 1 million high-quality reads, each carrying a distinct molecular identifier. Instead of being binned into consensus sequences, reads with shared molecular identifiers were discarded. MiTCR, run with a Q25 quality threshold and the strictest error-elimination algorithm, handled CDR3 identification, clonotype clustering and error correction. A nonparametric unseen species model using Euler transformation provided a lower-bound estimate of total TCR beta diversity. TCRdb reprocessed the public reads (quality trimming at Q25 with fastp, clone calling with MiXCR) and kept in-frame beta chains. Identical CDR3 protein sequences are pooled into one entry, listed with their most common genes and DNA. The V and J calls were determined by TCRdb, not by the authors. Across this sample there are 710,000 or so distinct CDR3 sequences, with about 20% seen only once. The ten largest clonotypes hold around 22% of the sample.

In the case of this clonotype: Its target antigen remains unknown. Base quality data are lacking; no much larger clone is found one base away.

A distance of 13 bases separates the germline ends of V and J, which lose 0 bases and 7 bases respectively. For CDR1 and CDR2, the germline V gene lists SGHDT and YYEEEE. There are 14 amino acids in the CDR3, from cysteine to phenylalanine inclusive. Only the CDR3 DNA stays, 42 bases, in frame from base 1. Donors were a few dozen systemically healthy Caucasian individuals from Russia aged roughly 6 to 90 years. Around 10 milliliters of peripheral blood were drawn from each donor into EDTA-treated Vacutainer tubes. Ficoll-Paque density-gradient centrifugation was used to isolate PBMCs, with at least 7 million obtained per sample. Total RNA was extracted from PBMCs with Trizol reagent, with at least 5 micrograms obtained per sample. For every donor, an aliquot of PBMCs went through flow cytometry to measure the percentages of naive CD45RAhigh/CD27high T cells.

The sequenced material came from blood. The sequence came from a man between 70 and 80 years old in good health. Here the chain combines TRBV5-6 and TRBJ1-1; the D region possibly corresponds to TRBD1 (5 bases align). This receptor has the CDR3 CASSLGGLLDEAFF. The sequence in DNA is TGTGCCAGCAGCTTGGGGGGACTCTTAGATGAAGCTTTCTTT. The variable domain in full, with residues beyond the CDR3 obtained from the reference TRBV5-6 and TRBJ1-1 genes, is DAGVTQSPTHLIKTRGQQVTLRCSPKSGHDTVSWYQQALGQGPQFIFQYYEEEERQRGNFPDRFSGHQFPNYSSELNVNALLLGDSALYLCASSLGGLLDEAFFGQGTRLTVV.